This entry concerns a single T cell receptor beta chain. This specimen comes from a study of blood T cell repertoires in COVID-19. Overall study: Sites across the United States, Italy and Spain contributed samples from acute and convalescent COVID-19. PBMCs, B-cell-depleted T cells, or T cells were the source of the cDNA or gDNA that made up the material.

In the original processing: Reference gene primer amplification in the assay estimated nucleated cell counts. Repertoires were generated with immunoSEQ multiplex PCR, while TCRdb's copy carries only in-frame clones and drops some. The V and J calls and clone size were taken over from that table, and D and trimming were inferred from the DNA. The table has 250,000 or so clones, 65% to 85% seen once. The CDR3 has 12 amino acids. With 5 bases removed from V and 4 bases from J, the gap between germline ends came to 8 bases. The germline V gene has CDR1 LNHDA and CDR2 SQIVND (reference sequence). The origin of this receptor is a human donor in a cohort sampled during active COVID-19. The chain combines TRBV19 with TRBJ2-5; possible D gene TRBD2, 6 bases. The sequenced sample was peripheral blood. CDR3 in amino acids: CASSEGGETQYF. As DNA, the CDR3 is TGTGCCAGTAGTGAGGGAGGAGAGACCCAGTACTTC.